Listed here are 22 T cell receptor beta chains from one sample, sequenced in a study of blood T cell repertoires in COVID-19. The method was immunoSEQ multiplex PCR; TCRdb's version includes in-frame clones alone and lacks a portion of them. Here the sample spans 230,000 or so clones, 84% being singletons. The sequencing input was peripheral blood. Source of these receptors: a middle-aged woman who had recovered from COVID-19.

The chain recombines TRBV6-6 with TRBJ2-5; 10 nucleotides align to TRBD1. The V segment lost 5 bases and the J segment 2 bases; nucleotides outside the gene matches: 5. Germline assignment: CDR1 MNHNY and CDR2 SVGAGI (reference sequence). This CDR3 has 15 residues. CDR3 loop: CASSDRDRGQETQYF. The CDR3 bases are TGTGCCAGCAGTGACCGGGACAGGGGACAAGAGACCCAGTACTTC.

V and J are TRBV7-2 and TRBJ2-2; 11 positions agree with TRBD2. The CDR3 is 16 amino acids. J gave up 7 bases and V 1 base, and 5 bases lay outside the gene matches. Germline values: CDR1 SGHTA, CDR2 FQGNSA. CDR3 bases: TGTGCCAGCAGCTTAGTTAGCGGGGGGGCCGGCGGGGAGCTGTTTTTT. As protein: CASSLVSGGAGGELFF. Variable domain in full (rest from reference TRBV7-2 and TRBJ2-2): GAGVSQSPSNKVTEKGKDVELRCDPISGHTALYWYRQSLGQGLEFLIYFQGNSAPDKSGLPSDRFSAERTGGSVSTLTIQRTQQEDSAVYLCASSLVSGGAGGELFFGEGSRLTVL.

The gene calls are TRBV18 and TRBJ2-5, with D tentatively TRBD1 (5 bases). The CDR3 is made up of 13 amino acids. V lost 4 bases and J lost 2, with 8 bases in between. Germline-derived CDR1 and CDR2 are KGHSH and LQKENI. The CDR3 sequence: CASSRGTQETQYF. The DNA for the CDR3 is TGTGCCAGCTCACGGGGCACACAAGAGACCCAGTACTTC.

This rearrangement joins TRBV5-4 to TRBJ2-7; perhaps TRBD2 as D (5 bases). The germline V and J ends were trimmed by 3 bases and 3 bases, with 13 bases remaining between them. CDR1 is SGHNT, CDR2 YYREEE, per germline (reference sequence). This CDR3 is built from 14 residues. The CDR3 spells CASSYGRGDYEQYF. The CDR3 nucleotides read TGTGCCAGCAGCTACGGACGGGGAGACTACGAGCAGTACTTC.

The chain joins TRBV28 to TRBJ2-5, with a possible D match to TRBD2 (6 bases). V was cut by 5 bases and J by 0 bases, with 13 bases left in between. This CDR3 has 15 amino acids. Germline values: CDR1 MDHEN, CDR2 SYDVKM. CDR3 loop: CASSIPGVYQETQYF. The CDR3 nucleotides read TGTGCCAGCAGTATACCGGGGGTTTACCAAGAGACCCAGTACTTC. The full variable domain, its missing parts supplied by reference TRBV28 and TRBJ2-5, is DVKVTQSSRYLVKRTGEKVFLECVQDMDHENMFWYRQDPGLGLRLIYFSYDVKMKEKGDIPEGYSVSREKKERFSLILESASTNQTSMYLCASSIPGVYQETQYFGPGTRLLVL.

The rearrangement uses TRBV21-1 and TRBJ1-1. TRBV21-1 is a recognized pseudogene. The CDR3 spans 16 residues. The CDR3 protein is CASSHLSGGRDTEAFF. The DNA of the CDR3 is TGTGCCAGCAGCCATCTTTCGGGGGGGCGCGACACTGAAGCTTTCTTT.

Written as DNA, the CDR3 is TGTGCCAGCTCACCCGCAGCAGGGGATAACACTGAAGCTTTCTTT. It encodes CASSPAAGDNTEAFF. V gene TRBV18 combines with J gene TRBJ1-1, with D perhaps matching TRBD1 (6 bases). This CDR3 spans 15 amino acids. CDR1 and CDR2 (germline): KGHSH, LQKENI. V lost 3 bases to trimming and J lost 2 bases, with 13 bases between them.

The rearrangement uses TRBV4-3 and TRBJ2-2; 9 nucleotides line up with TRBD2. Germline lookup yields CDR1 LGHNA and CDR2 YSLEER. The CDR3 length is 20 residues. The V segment lost 2 bases and the J segment 4 bases; nucleotides outside the gene matches: 17. CDR3 loop: CASSQPVGAGGISGTGELFF. The CDR3 bases are TGCGCCAGCAGCCAACCCGTTGGAGCGGGGGGCATCAGCGGCACCGGGGAGCTGTTTTTT.

The chain couples TRBV18 to TRBJ1-1, with a weak D call TRBD1 (5 bases). This CDR3 spans 12 amino acids. Between the trimmed V and J ends, which lost 4 bases and 6 bases, there was a span of 9 bases. Germline loops: CDR1 KGHSH, CDR2 LQKENI. The CDR3 nucleotides read TGTGCCAGCTCACGTGACAGATCTGAAGCTTTCTTT. Translation gives CASSRDRSEAFF.

This sequence joins TRBV20-1 and TRBJ1-1; perhaps TRBD1 as D (6 bases). The germline V and J ends were trimmed by 3 bases and 0 bases, with 17 bases remaining between them. The CDR3 has 16 amino acids. Per the germline V gene, CDR1 is DFQATT and CDR2 is SNEGSKA (reference sequence). The CDR3 coding sequence is TGCAGTGCTAGTCCTACAGGGAGTCAAATGAACACTGAAGCTTTCTTT. Protein sequence: CSASPTGSQMNTEAFF.

The rearrangement links TRBV7-5 to TRBJ1-2; the DNA was not compared with TRBD1, the D call given in the table. TRBV7-5 is an annotated pseudogene. There are 16 residues in the CDR3. The CDR3 bases are TGTGCCAGAAGCCGGACAGGGGGACCTCCTAACTATGGCTACACCTTC. This gives the protein CARSRTGGPPNYGYTF.

This chain joins TRBV19 and TRBJ1-4, with a tentative D call TRBD1 (6 bases). Germline V gene data show CDR1 as LNHDA and CDR2 as SQIVND (reference sequence). The CDR3 spans 15 residues. V lost 4 bases, J lost 3 bases, and 12 bases lay in between. The CDR3 spells CASSRGHYPNEKLFF. Here the CDR3 DNA reads TGTGCCAGTAGTAGGGGACATTACCCTAATGAAAAACTGTTTTTT.

The chain uses TRBV4-2 and TRBJ2-1, with D tentatively TRBD2 (5 bases). The CDR3 runs 21 residues. V lost 0 bases and J 6 bases, leaving 30 bases between the germline ends. Germline V gives CDR1 LGHNA, CDR2 YNFKEQ. The CDR3 reads CASSQDLPFGRDPSRGNEQFF. The CDR3 coding sequence is TGTGCCAGCAGCCAAGACCTCCCGTTCGGAAGGGATCCATCCCGGGGCAATGAGCAGTTCTTC.

V and J are TRBV7-8 and TRBJ1-1; no firm D call. The V gene lost 5 bases and the J gene lost 3 bases, with 19 bases spanning the gap. The CDR3 totals 16 residues. The V gene's germline CDR1 is SGHVS and CDR2 FQNEAQ. The CDR3 spells CASSPRRTPWDTEAFF. As DNA, the CDR3 is TGTGCCAGCAGCCCCCGGAGGACCCCGTGGGACACTGAAGCTTTCTTT.

This clone was seen only once. V gene TRBV7-9 combines with J gene TRBJ1-5; 8 bases agree with TRBD1. The CDR3 has 16 amino acids. The V and J ends lost 0 bases and 4 bases, in that order; junction bases with no gene match: 5. From germline, CDR1 is SEHNR and CDR2 FQNEAQ (reference sequence). The CDR3 nucleotides are TGTGCCAGCAGCTTAGCTTTGGGACAGGATAATCAGCCCCAGCATTTT. Translating it yields CASSLALGQDNQPQHF.

The chain has TRBV27 and TRBJ1-6, with 8 bases aligning to TRBD1. This CDR3 is built from 16 residues. V lost 7 bases, J lost 8 bases, and 13 bases stayed unmatched. Per the germline V gene, CDR1 is MNHEY and CDR2 is SMNVEV (reference sequence). The CDR3 region is CASTPRWTGLYSPLHF. DNA of the CDR3: TGTGCCAGCACCCCCCGTTGGACAGGGCTTTATTCACCCCTCCACTTT.

The chain is built from TRBV5-1 and TRBJ2-7; D remains ambiguous. Trimming took off 0 bases at V and 0 bases at J, with 13 bases between the two ends. The CDR3 is 16 amino acids. The germline V gene has CDR1 SGHRS and CDR2 YFSETQ. CDR3 bases: TGCGCCAGCAGCTTGGATGGTGGTATCGGCTCCTACGAGCAGTACTTC. It translates to CASSLDGGIGSYEQYF.

The chain is built from TRBV11-2 and TRBJ2-7, with D possibly matching TRBD2 (6 bases). Germline V gene sequence: CDR1 SGHAT, CDR2 FQNNGV. The CDR3 is made up of 15 amino acids. The V and J ends lost 1 base and 3 bases respectively, with 13 bases between them. Here the CDR3 reads CASSLGGNVDYEQYF. The DNA of the CDR3 is TGTGCCAGCAGCTTAGGCGGGAACGTAGACTACGAGCAGTACTTC.

The chain is built from TRBV20-1 and TRBJ2-2, with a weak D call TRBD2 (6 bases). The CDR3 loop spans 15 amino acids. The germline V gene has CDR1 DFQATT and CDR2 SNEGSKA (reference sequence). Trimming left V 3 bases short and J 4 bases short, with 15 bases between. The CDR3 DNA reads TGCAGTGCTAGTCCCGGGAGTATAGGCACCGGGGAGCTGTTTTTT. Its translation: CSASPGSIGTGELFF.

The J gene is TRBJ2-3, the V gene TRBV9; D unclear. The V gene's germline CDR1 is SGDLS and CDR2 YYNGEE. The CDR3 loop spans 13 amino acids. V was trimmed by 3 bases and J by 6 bases, leaving 11 bases between them. This chain's CDR3 is CASSDGTRDTQYF. CDR3 coding DNA: TGTGCCAGCAGCGACGGTACGCGGGATACGCAGTATTTT.

The gene calls are TRBV29-1 and TRBJ1-1; D might be TRBD1 (6 bases). Germline CDR1 and CDR2: SQVTM and ANQGSEA. The CDR3 has 13 amino acids. Trimming cost V 5 bases and J 2 bases, with 12 bases left between them. In nucleotides, the CDR3 is TGCAGCGTTACAGGGTTTCGAAACACTGAAGCTTTCTTT. It codes for CSVTGFRNTEAFF.

The chain recombines TRBV7-2 with TRBJ2-5; D is unresolved. V was clipped by 6 bases and J by 2 bases, with 16 bases between them. The V gene's germline CDR1 is SGHTA and CDR2 FQGNSA. The CDR3 spans 15 residues. Here the CDR3 reads CASRLQPGMQETQYF. CDR3 in DNA: TGTGCCAGCAGGCTGCAACCGGGTATGCAAGAGACCCAGTACTTC.